These 12 T cell receptor beta chains share one sample of origin, sequenced in a study of T cell clonality in common variable immunodeficiency. Study conclusions and caveats: Common variable immunodeficiency TCR beta sequences reportedly had fewer deletions and N-nucleotide insertions.

Profiled with immunoSEQ multiplex PCR; TCRdb holds only in-frame clones, not every one. The data show about 17,000 clones, none appearing only once, with roughly 15% held by the ten largest. These receptors have no known antigen. The source material was peripheral blood mononuclear cells. The receptors here all came from a human donor with common variable immunodeficiency.

The sample holds a few counts of this clone. The observed sequence ends 3 residues before the CDR3 terminus, with the missing tail filled in from the germline J gene. The V call is TRBV20-1, the J call TRBJ1-2; 7 bases line up with TRBD1. This CDR3 contains 16 residues. V was clipped by 4 bases and J by 5 bases; unmatched bases: 16. Per the germline V gene, CDR1 is DFQATT and CDR2 is SNEGSKA (reference sequence). Incomplete CDR3 DNA: TGCAGTGCTATCACCGACAGGGCGGGAGGTGGATATGGC. Amino acids: CSAITDRAGGGYG. The whole CDR3 region reads CSAITDRAGGGYGYTF.

This clone was detected a few times. Read coverage stops 3 residues before the CDR3 terminus; the germline J gene supplies the remainder. The chain recombines TRBV2 with TRBJ1-4; 8 bases are a match to TRBD1. Germline CDR1 is SNHLY and CDR2 is FYNNEI. J lost 7 bases, V lost 6 bases, and 7 bases had no gene match. The CDR3 length is 14 residues. Incomplete CDR3 DNA: TGTGCCAGCAGCGACAGGGGAGGAAGTGAAAAA. This encodes CASSDRGGSEK. The entire CDR3 reads CASSDRGGSEKLFF.

A few counts support this clone. The DNA read from the CDR3 is TGTGCCAGCTCACCACCCGACACCAAGGGTGAAAAA. The encoded protein is CASSPPDTKGEK. The whole CDR3 is CASSPPDTKGEKLFF. This chain connects TRBV18 to TRBJ1-4; the D is unclear. With the read ending 3 residues before the CDR3 end, the germline J gene is used to fill in that end. Germline V gene data show CDR1 as KGHSH and CDR2 as LQKENI. V was cut by 0 bases and J by 7 bases, with 12 bases left in between. This CDR3 spans 15 amino acids.

This clone has more than one count but fewer than ten. The CDR3 goes on 3 residues after the read ends, and that part is filled in from the germline J gene. The chain carries TRBV7-2 and TRBJ2-1; 10 nucleotides line up with TRBD2. From germline, CDR1 is SGHTA and CDR2 FQGNSA. This CDR3 is built from 15 residues. V was pared by 3 bases and J by 7 bases, with 6 bases of the junction left unmatched. CDR3 loop: CASSFGTSVGNEQFF. Partial CDR3 DNA: TGTGCCAGCAGCTTCGGGACTAGCGTCGGGAATGAG.

A remark on this clone: The DNA ends 3 residues before the CDR3 does, and the rest of the CDR3 is filled in from the germline J gene. V gene TRBV6-2 or TRBV6-3 combines with J gene TRBJ2-1; TRBD1 matches 11 bases. Germline V gives CDR1 MNHEY, CDR2 SVGEGT. V lost 6 bases to trimming and J lost 7 bases; unmatched junction nucleotides: 8. The CDR3 is made up of 15 amino acids. The CDR3 bases that were read are TGTGCCAGCAGACCAGGGACAGGGGGACGAAATGAG. It is translated as CASRPGTGGRNE. Given in full, the CDR3 is CASRPGTGGRNEQFF.

Ten or more counts support this clone. The read gets to within 3 residues of the CDR3 end, and the germline J gene fills in the rest. This chain joins TRBV7-2 and TRBJ2-5; TRBD1 is a possible D gene (6 bases). Germline CDR1 and CDR2: SGHTA and FQGNSA. The V and J ends lost 5 bases and 7 bases respectively, with 14 bases between them. The CDR3 has 13 residues. The CDR3 reads CASSTTQGGTQYF. The sequenced part of the CDR3 DNA is TGTGCCAGCAGCACGACCCAAGGGGGGACC. Drawing the rest from reference TRBV7-2 and TRBJ2-5, the complete variable domain is GAGVSQSPSNKVTEKGKDVELRCDPISGHTALYWYRQSLGQGLEFLIYFQGNSAPDKSGLPSDRFSAERTGGSVSTLTIQRTQQEDSAVYLCASSTTQGGTQYFGPGTRLLVL.

This clone has a handful of counts. The read finishes 3 residues shy of the CDR3 end, and the germline J gene is used to complete it. The genes are TRBV7-9 and TRBJ1-1; weak D call: TRBD1 (5 bases). V was cut by 5 bases and J by 5 bases, with 18 bases left in between. The germline V gene encodes CDR1 SEHNR and CDR2 FQNEAQ (reference sequence). This CDR3 region has 15 residues. CDR3 residues: CASSLLGGAGTEAFF. CDR3 bases read: TGTGCCAGCAGCCTACTAGGCGGGGCTGGGACTGAA.

This clone was detected a few times. The read halts 3 residues ahead of the CDR3 end, with the missing end drawn from the germline J gene. V is TRBV18 and J is TRBJ2-7, with a tentative D call TRBD2 (6 bases). The CDR3 runs to 15 residues. From germline, CDR1 is KGHSH and CDR2 LQKENI. The germline V and J ends were trimmed by 4 bases and 4 bases, with 17 bases remaining between them. The DNA read from the CDR3 is TGTGCCAGCTCACAATTGGGGACTTCGATTTACGAG. It specifies CASSQLGTSIYE. The full CDR3 reads CASSQLGTSIYEQYF.

This clone has only a few counts. CDR3 DNA, as far as it was read: TGTGCCACCTCATCGGGGGGATCGGGAACAGATACG. It is translated as CATSSGGSGTDT. The whole CDR3 sequence reads CATSSGGSGTDTQYF. V and J are TRBV19 and TRBJ2-3; 7 bases line up with TRBD2. The read ends 3 residues before the CDR3 terminus; that terminus is restored from the germline J gene. V dropped 10 bases and J dropped 3; count of bases not matched to a gene: 13. CDR1 LNHDA and CDR2 SQIVND come from the germline V gene (reference sequence). CDR3 length: 15 amino acids.

This clone was counted many times. The sequenced fragment ends 3 residues before the CDR3 boundary, so the rest is inferred from the germline J gene. The V call is TRBV29-1, the J call TRBJ1-2; 7 bases agree with TRBD1. V dropped 3 bases and J dropped 2; count of bases not matched to a gene: 12. The CDR3 is 16 amino acids. Germline V gene data show CDR1 as SQVTM and CDR2 as ANQGSEA. The CDR3 DNA, read in part, is TGCAGCGTTGAGGGCAGGGGGTTCGGAGTGAACTATGGC. Protein sequence: CSVEGRGFGVNYG. The whole CDR3 reads CSVEGRGFGVNYGYTF.

About this clone itself: Coverage ceases 3 residues before the CDR3 finishes, and the germline J gene fills in the end. The J gene is TRBJ2-5, the V gene TRBV7-8; D gene unclear. This CDR3 comprises 15 residues. V was shortened by 4 bases and J by 1 base, with 13 bases between the two germline ends. The germline V gene has CDR1 SGHVS and CDR2 FQNEAQ. This CDR3 is CASSSRHSSQETQYF. Partial CDR3 DNA: TGTGCCAGCAGCTCGAGACACTCGTCCCAAGAGACC. Filled out from reference TRBV7-8 and TRBJ2-5, the complete variable domain reads GAGVSQSPRYKVAKRGQDVALRCDPISGHVSLFWYQQALGQGPEFLTYFQNEAQLDKSGLPSDRFFAERPEGSVSTLKIQRTQQEDSAVYLCASSSRHSSQETQYFGPGTRLLVL.

This clone was seen at least ten times. The CDR3 extends 3 residues past the end of the read, so its final part is completed from the germline J gene. The rearrangement joins TRBV7-3 to TRBJ1-1; 7 positions agree with TRBD1. The CDR3 is 17 residues long. V trimming: 6 bases; J trimming: 1 base; junction bases outside the gene matches: 14. Germline CDR1 reads SGHTA; CDR2 reads FQGTGA. The CDR3 DNA, read in part, is TGTGCCAGCAGTCCGACTGCAGGGGGAAGGCGGAACACTGAA. Its protein product is CASSPTAGGRRNTE. The whole CDR3 sequence reads CASSPTAGGRRNTEAFF.